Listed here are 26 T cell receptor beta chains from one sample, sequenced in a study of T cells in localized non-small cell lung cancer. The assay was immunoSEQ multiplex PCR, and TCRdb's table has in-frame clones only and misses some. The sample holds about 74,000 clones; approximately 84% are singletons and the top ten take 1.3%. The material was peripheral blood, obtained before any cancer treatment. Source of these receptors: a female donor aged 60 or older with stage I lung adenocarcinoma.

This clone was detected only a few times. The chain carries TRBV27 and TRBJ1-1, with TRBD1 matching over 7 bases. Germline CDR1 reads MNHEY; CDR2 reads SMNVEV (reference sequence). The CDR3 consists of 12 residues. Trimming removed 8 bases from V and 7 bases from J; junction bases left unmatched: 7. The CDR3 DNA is TGTGCCAGCCGGGGAGGGGGCCGTGAAGCTTTCTTT. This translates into CASRGGGREAFF.

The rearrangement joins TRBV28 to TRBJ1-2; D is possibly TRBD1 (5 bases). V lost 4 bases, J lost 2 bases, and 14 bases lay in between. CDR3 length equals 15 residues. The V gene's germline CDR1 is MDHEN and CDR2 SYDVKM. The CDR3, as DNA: TGTGCCAGCAGTTCCTCTGGGGGGACCAACTATGGCTACACCTTC. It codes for CASSSSGGTNYGYTF.

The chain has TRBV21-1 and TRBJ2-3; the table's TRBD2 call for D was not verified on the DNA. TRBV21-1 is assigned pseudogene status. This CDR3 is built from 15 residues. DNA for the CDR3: TGTGCCAGCAGCACTCGGGCGGGGGACACAGATACGCAGTATTTT. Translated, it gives CASSTRAGDTDTQYF.

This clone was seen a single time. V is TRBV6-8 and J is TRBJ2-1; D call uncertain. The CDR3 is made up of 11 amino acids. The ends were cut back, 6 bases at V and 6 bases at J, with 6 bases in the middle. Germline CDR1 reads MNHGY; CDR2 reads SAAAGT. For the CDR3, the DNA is TGTGCCAGCAGCAGACGCAATGAGCAGTTCTTC. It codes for CASSRRNEQFF.

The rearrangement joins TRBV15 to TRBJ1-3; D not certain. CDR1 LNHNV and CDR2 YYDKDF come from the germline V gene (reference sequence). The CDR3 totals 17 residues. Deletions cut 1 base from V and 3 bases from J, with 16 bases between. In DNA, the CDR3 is TGTGCCACCAGCAGAGGTTTCGGCGCTCCGGGTGGAAACACCATATATTTT. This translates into CATSRGFGAPGGNTIYF.

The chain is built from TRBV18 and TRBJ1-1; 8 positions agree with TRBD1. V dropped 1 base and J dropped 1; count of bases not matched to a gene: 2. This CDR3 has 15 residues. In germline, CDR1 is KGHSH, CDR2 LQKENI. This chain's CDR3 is CASSPRGTGNTEAFF. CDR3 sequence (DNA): TGTGCCAGCTCACCACGGGGGACAGGGAACACTGAAGCTTTCTTT.

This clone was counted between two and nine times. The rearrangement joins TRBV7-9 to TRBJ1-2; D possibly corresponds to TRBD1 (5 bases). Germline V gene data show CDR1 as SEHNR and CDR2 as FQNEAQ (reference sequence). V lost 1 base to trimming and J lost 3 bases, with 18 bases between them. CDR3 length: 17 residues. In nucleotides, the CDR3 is TGTGCCAGCAGCTTAGGCCGGGGCTTCTCCCCACACTATGGCTACACCTTC. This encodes CASSLGRGFSPHYGYTF.

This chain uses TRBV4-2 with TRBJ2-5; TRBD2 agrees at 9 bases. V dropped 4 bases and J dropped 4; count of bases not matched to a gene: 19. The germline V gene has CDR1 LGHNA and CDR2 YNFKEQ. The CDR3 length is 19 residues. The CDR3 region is CASSLTRTAVAGASETQYF. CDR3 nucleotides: TGTGCCAGCAGCCTAACCCGAACGGCTGTAGCGGGAGCTTCAGAGACCCAGTACTTC.

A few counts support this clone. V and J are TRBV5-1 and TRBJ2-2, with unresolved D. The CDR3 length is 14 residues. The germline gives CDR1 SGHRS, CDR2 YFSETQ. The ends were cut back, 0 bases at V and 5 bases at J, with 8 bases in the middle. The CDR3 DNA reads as TGCGCCAGCAGCTTGGCCTTGGATACCGGGGAGCTGTTTTTT. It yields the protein CASSLALDTGELFF.

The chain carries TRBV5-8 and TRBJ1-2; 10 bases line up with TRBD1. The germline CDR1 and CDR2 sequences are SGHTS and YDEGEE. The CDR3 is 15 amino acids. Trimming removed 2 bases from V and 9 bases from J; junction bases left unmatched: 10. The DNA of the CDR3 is TGTGCCAGCAGCTTAGGGGGACAGGGGCTTTTTCGCTACACCTTC. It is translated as CASSLGGQGLFRYTF. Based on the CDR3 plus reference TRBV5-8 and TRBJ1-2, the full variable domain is EAGVTQSPTHLIKTRGQQATLRCSPISGHTSVYWYQQALGLGLQFLLWYDEGEERNRGNFPPRFSGRQFPNYSSELNVNALELEDSALYLCASSLGGQGLFRYTFGSGTRLTVV.

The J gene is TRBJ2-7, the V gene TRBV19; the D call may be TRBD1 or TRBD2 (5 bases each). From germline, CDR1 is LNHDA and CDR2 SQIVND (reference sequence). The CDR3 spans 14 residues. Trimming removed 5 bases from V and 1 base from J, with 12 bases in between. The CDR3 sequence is CASSPRDGSYEQYF. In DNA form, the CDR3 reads TGTGCCAGTAGTCCCAGGGACGGATCCTACGAGCAGTACTTC.

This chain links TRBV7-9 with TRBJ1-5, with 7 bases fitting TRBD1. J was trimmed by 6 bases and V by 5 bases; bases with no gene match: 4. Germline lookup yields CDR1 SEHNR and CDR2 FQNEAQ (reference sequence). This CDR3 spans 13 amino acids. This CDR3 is CASSETGAQPQHF. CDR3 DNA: TGTGCCAGCAGCGAAACAGGGGCTCAGCCCCAGCATTTT.

CDR3 DNA: TGCAGCGTTGAAGATCCGGTGTCGGGCGGGAGTGAGTCCTACGAGCAGTACTTC. Its protein is CSVEDPVSGGSESYEQYF. The rearrangement links TRBV29-1 to TRBJ2-7; 7 nucleotides line up with TRBD2. Per the germline V gene, CDR1 is SQVTM and CDR2 is ANQGSEA. Losses at the gene ends were 0 bases for V and 1 base for J; bases not matched to a gene: 15. This CDR3 contains 18 residues.

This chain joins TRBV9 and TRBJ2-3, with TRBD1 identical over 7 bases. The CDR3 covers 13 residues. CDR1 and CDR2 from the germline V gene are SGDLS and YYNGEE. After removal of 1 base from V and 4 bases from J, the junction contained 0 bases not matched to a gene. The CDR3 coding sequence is TGTGCCAGCAGCGTACAGGGGGCAGATACGCAGTATTTT. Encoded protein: CASSVQGADTQYF.

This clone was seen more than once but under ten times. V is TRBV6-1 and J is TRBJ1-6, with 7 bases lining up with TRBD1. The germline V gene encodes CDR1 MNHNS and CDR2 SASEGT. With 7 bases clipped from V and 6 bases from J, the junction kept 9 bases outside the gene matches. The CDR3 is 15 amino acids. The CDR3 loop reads CASTQTGSFNSPLHF. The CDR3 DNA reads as TGTGCCAGCACCCAGACAGGGTCGTTTAATTCACCCCTCCACTTT.

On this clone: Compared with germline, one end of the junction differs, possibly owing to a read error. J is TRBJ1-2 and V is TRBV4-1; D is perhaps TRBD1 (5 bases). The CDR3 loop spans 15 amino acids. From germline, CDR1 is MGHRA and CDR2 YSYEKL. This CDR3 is CASSQTPRVDYGYTF. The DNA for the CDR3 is TGCGCCAGCAGCCAAACCCCCAGGGTTGACTACGGCTACACCTTC.

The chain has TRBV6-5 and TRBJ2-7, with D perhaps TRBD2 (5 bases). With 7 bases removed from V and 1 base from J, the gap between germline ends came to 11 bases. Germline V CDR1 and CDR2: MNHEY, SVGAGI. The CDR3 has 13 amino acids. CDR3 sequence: CASIRTGSYEQYF. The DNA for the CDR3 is TGTGCCAGCATCCGGACGGGGTCCTACGAGCAGTACTTC.

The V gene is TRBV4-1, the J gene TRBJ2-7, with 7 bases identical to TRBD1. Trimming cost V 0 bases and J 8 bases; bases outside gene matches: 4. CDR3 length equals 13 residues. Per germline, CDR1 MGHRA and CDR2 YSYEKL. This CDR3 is CASSQDVRGQQYF. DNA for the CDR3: TGCGCCAGCAGCCAAGACGTGAGGGGGCAGCAGTACTTC.

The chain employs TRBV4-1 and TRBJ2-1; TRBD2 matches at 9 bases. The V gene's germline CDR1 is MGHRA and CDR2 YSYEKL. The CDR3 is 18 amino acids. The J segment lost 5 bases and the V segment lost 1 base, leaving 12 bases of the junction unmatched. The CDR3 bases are TGCGCCAGCAGCCAAGCGGCTAATCTAGCGGGATCCCACAATGAGCAGTTCTTC. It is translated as CASSQAANLAGSHNEQFF.

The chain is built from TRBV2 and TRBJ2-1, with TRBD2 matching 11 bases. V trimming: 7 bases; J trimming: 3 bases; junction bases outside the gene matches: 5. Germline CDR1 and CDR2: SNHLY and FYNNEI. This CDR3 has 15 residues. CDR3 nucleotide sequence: TGTGCCAGCATTTGGGGGACTAGCGGCTACAATGAGCAGTTCTTC. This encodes CASIWGTSGYNEQFF.

The DNA of the CDR3 is TGTGCCAGCAGTGACCAGGGGCAGGTCCAGTTCTTC. Its protein product is CASSDQGQVQFF. This chain uses TRBV2 with TRBJ2-1; possibly TRBD1 for D (6 bases). V was pared by 3 bases and J by 13 bases, with 13 bases between. The germline V gene has CDR1 SNHLY and CDR2 FYNNEI. The length of the CDR3 is 12 residues.

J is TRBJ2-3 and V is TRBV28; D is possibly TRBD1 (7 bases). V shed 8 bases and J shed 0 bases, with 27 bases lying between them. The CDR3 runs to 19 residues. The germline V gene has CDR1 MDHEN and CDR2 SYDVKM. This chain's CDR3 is CASSKGGTALVSSTDTQYF. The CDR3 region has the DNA TGTGCCAGCTCCAAGGGCGGGACAGCTCTTGTTTCCAGCACAGATACGCAGTATTTT.

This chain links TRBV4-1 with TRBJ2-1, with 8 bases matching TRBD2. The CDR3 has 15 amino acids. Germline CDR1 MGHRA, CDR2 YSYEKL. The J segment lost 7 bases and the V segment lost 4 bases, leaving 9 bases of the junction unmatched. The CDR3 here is CASSLDSGGLNEQFF. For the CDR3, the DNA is TGCGCCAGCAGCCTGGACAGCGGGGGTTTAAATGAGCAGTTCTTC.

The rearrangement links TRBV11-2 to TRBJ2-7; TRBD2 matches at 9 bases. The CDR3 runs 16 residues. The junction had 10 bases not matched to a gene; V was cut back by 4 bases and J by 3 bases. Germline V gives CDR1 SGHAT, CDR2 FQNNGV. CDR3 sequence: CASSSLTSGGIYEQYF. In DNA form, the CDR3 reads TGTGCCAGCAGCTCCCTGACTAGCGGTGGTATCTACGAGCAGTACTTC.

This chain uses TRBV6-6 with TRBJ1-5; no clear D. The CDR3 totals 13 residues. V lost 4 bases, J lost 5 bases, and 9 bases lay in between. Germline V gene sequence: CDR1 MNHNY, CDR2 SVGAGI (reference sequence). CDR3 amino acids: CASSLQTDQPQHF. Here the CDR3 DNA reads TGTGCCAGCAGTTTACAGACTGATCAGCCCCAGCATTTT.

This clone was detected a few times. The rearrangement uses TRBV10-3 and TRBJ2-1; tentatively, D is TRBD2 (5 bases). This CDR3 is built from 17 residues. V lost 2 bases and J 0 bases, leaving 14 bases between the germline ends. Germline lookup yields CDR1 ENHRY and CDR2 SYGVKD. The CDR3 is CAISEPGRSTSYNEQFF. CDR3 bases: TGTGCCATCAGTGAGCCGGGAAGGTCGACCTCCTACAATGAGCAGTTCTTC.